This T cell receptor beta chain was sequenced in a study of blood T cell repertoires in COVID-19. Study-wide background: Collection of acute and convalescent COVID-19 samples took place in the United States, Italy and Spain. Sample material is recorded as cDNA or gDNA derived from T cells, B-cell-depleted T cells, or PBMCs.

Original data processing: Reference gene primer amplification yielded estimated nucleated cell counts. Using immunoSEQ multiplex PCR, the repertoire was profiled, and TCRdb retains in-frame clones only, with some absent. The V and J calls and clone size come from that table; D and trimming were worked out from the DNA. The sample consists of approximately 92,000 clones, about 80% of them appearing once. This clone came up once. Trimming took 7 bases from V and 2 from J, leaving 15 bases between them. The CDR3 totals 15 residues. The germline gives CDR1 MNHEY, CDR2 SVGAGI. The clonotype originates from an elderly man with acute or convalescent COVID-19. Sequenced input: peripheral blood. This chain connects TRBV6-5 to TRBJ1-3, with TRBD1 as a possible D gene (6 bases). The CDR3 spells CASTRGRGAGNTIYF. CDR3 DNA: TGTGCCAGCACCCGGGGCAGGGGAGCTGGAAACACCATATATTTT.